This TCR beta chain originates from a study of T cell repertoires in cytomegalovirus infection. As for the study in general: Matching HLA type, along with CMV infection, was indicated by public TCR beta signatures.

The V end was cut by 3 bases, the J end by 3 bases, with 11 bases between. The CDR3 is 13 amino acids. Germline V CDR1 and CDR2: DFQATT, SNEGSKA (reference sequence). Study outcomes and limitations: The ex vivo response showed dominance by HLA-C-restricted CMV-specific TCR beta clonotypes. CMV carriers having the relevant HLA were flagged by cumulative public TCR beta family frequency.

TCRdb fed the reads into MiXCR, producing one record per CDR3 protein. The data show hundreds of thousands of distinct CDR3 sequences, around a third seen once. A remark on this clonotype: Its antigen is not known.

Sequencing used cultured PBMCs, obtained from culture after CMV antigen stimulation. V gene TRBV20-1 combines with J gene TRBJ1-1, with D tentatively TRBD1 (6 bases). The sequence was collected from a human donor in good health (CMV status not recorded). Some clones in this sample may be carry-over from other donors' samples. This CDR3 reads CSARGGRYTEAFF. For the CDR3, the DNA is TGCAGTGCTAGGGGGGGGCGGTACACTGAAGCTTTCTTT.